This T cell receptor beta chain came from a study of blood T cell repertoires in COVID-19. This clone was counted once. CDR3 length equals 13 residues. V dropped 4 bases and J dropped 6 bases, with 12 bases sitting between them. Per germline, CDR1 SEHNR and CDR2 FQNEAQ (reference sequence). TCRdb's table, derived via immunoSEQ multiplex PCR, lists solely in-frame clones and lacks some. Here the sample spans some 74,000 clones, roughly 80% being singletons. What was sequenced was peripheral blood. The sequence derives from a woman aged 80 or over with active or convalescent COVID-19. This rearrangement joins TRBV7-9 to TRBJ1-2; the D gene is possibly TRBD1 (5 bases). CDR3 DNA sequence: TGTGCCAGCAGCTCCCGGGGGGAGGATGGCTACACCTTC. Its translation is CASSSRGEDGYTF. The full variable domain, with the rest looked up from reference TRBV7-9 and TRBJ1-2, is DTGVSQNPRHKITKRGQNVTFRCDPISEHNRLYWYRQTLGQGPEFLTYFQNEAQLEKSRLLSDRFSAERPKGSFSTLEIQRTEQGDSAMYLCASSSRGEDGYTFGSGTRLTVV.